Shown below are 11 T cell receptor beta chains from a single sample sequenced in a study of beta chain features in type 1 diabetes. TCRB transcripts that were expressed got sequenced, as all of the isolated RNA had been reverse transcribed. Clones were read by immunoSEQ multiplex PCR, and TCRdb kept only the in-frame ones, dropping some. The sample has about 710,000 clones, over 12% seen once. Study results and limitations: Shorter TCRB CDR3s, moderately but significantly so, were found in Type 1 diabetes patients in all four CD4+ subsets.

These receptors lack a known antigen. The sequenced sample was naive CD4+ T cells from blood. Source of these receptors: a man aged 18 to 30 with type 1 diabetes.

The J gene is TRBJ2-2, the V gene TRBV29-1; 8 nucleotides line up with TRBD1. The V gene's germline CDR1 is SQVTM and CDR2 ANQGSEA. Germline trimming cut 5 bases from V and 5 bases from J; bases unmatched to any gene: 10. The CDR3 sequence is 15 residues long. CDR3 sequence: CSVLPQGARTGELFF. Written as DNA, the CDR3 is TGCAGCGTTCTCCCGCAGGGGGCTAGAACCGGGGAGCTGTTTTTT.

The chain employs TRBV2 and TRBJ1-2; 9 bases are a match to TRBD1. J gave up 8 bases and V 9 bases, and 13 bases lay outside the gene matches. The V gene's germline CDR1 is SNHLY and CDR2 FYNNEI. The CDR3 is 14 amino acids. The CDR3 DNA sequence: TGTGCCAGTGAGGGACAGGGCCGTTTTCACGGCTACACCTTC. Amino acid sequence: CASEGQGRFHGYTF.

As DNA, the CDR3 is TGTGCCTGGAGTCTACCGAAAGGGCCCCAGCATTTT. Its translation: CAWSLPKGPQHF. The V gene is TRBV30, the J gene TRBJ1-5; D ambiguous. Germline assignment: CDR1 GTSNPN and CDR2 SVGIG (reference sequence). Trimming took off 2 bases at V and 9 bases at J, with 11 bases between the two ends. The CDR3 covers 12 residues. Complete variable domain (other parts from reference TRBV30 and TRBJ1-5): SQTIHQWPATLVQPVGSPLSLECTVEGTSNPNLYWYRQAAGRGLQLLFYSVGIGQISSEVPQNLSASRPQDRQFILSSKKLLLSDSGFYLCAWSLPKGPQHFGDGTRLSIL.

The chain carries TRBV7-9 and TRBJ2-6; perhaps TRBD1 as D (6 bases). Germline V lookup: CDR1 SEHNR, CDR2 FQNEAQ (reference sequence). Trimming shortened V by 5 bases and J by 0 bases, and 14 bases separated the two germline ends. This CDR3 is 17 amino acids long. The CDR3 spells CASSLRTVASGANVLTF. The CDR3 DNA sequence: TGTGCCAGCAGCCTACGGACAGTCGCCTCTGGGGCCAACGTCCTGACTTTC.

The chain combines TRBV5-1 with TRBJ2-1; 9 positions agree with TRBD2. Unmatched junction bases numbered 5, after V lost 4 bases and J lost 3 bases. Germline loops: CDR1 SGHRS, CDR2 YFSETQ. There are 15 residues in the CDR3. The CDR3 coding sequence is TGCGCCAGCAGCGTTCTAGCGGGGTTCTACAATGAGCAGTTCTTC. As protein: CASSVLAGFYNEQFF.

The chain combines TRBV5-1 with TRBJ2-7; weak D call: TRBD2 (6 bases). Germline CDR1 SGHRS, CDR2 YFSETQ. V shed 4 bases and J shed 0 bases, with 17 bases lying between them. The CDR3 is made up of 16 amino acids. The DNA for the CDR3 is TGCGCCAGCAGCCCGGAGGGGCCTACCCACTCCTACGAGCAGTACTTC. It yields the protein CASSPEGPTHSYEQYF. Based on the CDR3 plus reference TRBV5-1 and TRBJ2-7, the full variable domain is KAGVTQTPRYLIKTRGQQVTLSCSPISGHRSVSWYQQTPGQGLQFLFEYFSETQRNKGNFPGRFSGRQFSNSRSEMNVSTLELGDSALYLCASSPEGPTHSYEQYFGPGTRLTVT.

This clone occurred a few times. The gene calls are TRBV5-6 and TRBJ2-4; D possibly corresponds to TRBD1 (5 bases). CDR3 length: 16 residues. Trimming took 3 bases from V and 0 from J, leaving 13 bases between them. Per germline, CDR1 SGHDT and CDR2 YYEEEE. CDR3 bases: TGTGCCAGCAGCTCATCAGGGATTCTAGCCAAAAACATTCAGTACTTC. Its protein is CASSSSGILAKNIQYF.

This clone has more than one count but fewer than ten. The chain employs TRBV29-1 and TRBJ2-7, with TRBD1 matching over 7 bases. This CDR3 is built from 13 residues. In germline, CDR1 is SQVTM, CDR2 ANQGSEA. V shed 5 bases and J 2 bases; nucleotides not matched to a gene: 6. The CDR3 DNA sequence: TGCAGCGTTAAGGGGGCCCTCGCCTACGAGCAGTACTTC. It specifies CSVKGALAYEQYF.

This clone has only a few counts. This chain connects TRBV6-6 to TRBJ2-7; 15 bases map to TRBD2. Per germline, CDR1 MNHNY and CDR2 SVGAGI (reference sequence). The CDR3 runs 14 residues. V lost 7 bases, J lost 4 bases, and 2 bases stayed unmatched. The CDR3 sequence is CASKGTSGRYEQYF. The CDR3 DNA follows: TGTGCCAGCAAAGGGACTAGCGGGAGGTACGAGCAGTACTTC.

This clone has more than one count but fewer than ten. This rearrangement joins TRBV4-2 to TRBJ1-1, with a possible D match to TRBD1 (5 bases). This CDR3 spans 14 amino acids. Germline CDR1 is LGHNA and CDR2 is YNFKEQ. V lost 5 bases and J 7 bases, leaving 17 bases between the germline ends. The CDR3 DNA follows: TGTGCCAGCAGCGGCGGTCGGGGGGTTGTTGAAGCTTTCTTT. Residues: CASSGGRGVVEAFF.

This rearrangement joins TRBV10-3 to TRBJ2-3; TRBD2 matches 13 bases. J was trimmed by 2 bases and V by 10 bases; bases with no gene match: 6. There are 15 residues in the CDR3. Per germline, CDR1 ENHRY and CDR2 SYGVKD. DNA for the CDR3: TGTGCCACCTGGACTAGCGGGGGTTCCACAGATACGCAGTATTTT. It codes for CATWTSGGSTDTQYF.